This T cell receptor beta chain was sequenced during a study of blood T cell repertoires in COVID-19. Study in general: Sites in the United States, Italy and Spain provided acute and convalescent COVID-19 samples. The analysed material was cDNA or gDNA that came from T cells, B-cell-depleted T cells, or PBMCs.

Per the original data handling: Amplification from reference gene primers served as the basis for estimated nucleated cell counts. The repertoire was sequenced with immunoSEQ multiplex PCR; TCRdb's copy has only in-frame clones and lacks some. The V and J calls and clone size are taken from that table; D and trimming were inferred from the DNA. This table has 210,000 or so clones, 86% appearing once. The CDR3 spans 15 residues. The trim removed 4 bases at V and 0 bases at J, leaving 4 bases unmatched. Per the germline V gene, CDR1 is LGHDT and CDR2 is YNNKEL (reference sequence). The rearrangement uses TRBV3-1 (or the pseudogene TRBV3-2) and TRBJ1-1; 8 bases are shared with TRBD1. This sequence originates from a woman aged 45-60 years with acute or convalescent COVID-19. Sequencing used peripheral blood. Here the CDR3 DNA reads TGTGCCAGCAGCCCCAGGGGGCCCGTGAACACTGAAGCTTTCTTT. Translated: CASSPRGPVNTEAFF.